The 17 T cell receptor delta chains reported below all come from one sample, sequenced in a study of Vδ1+ human thymocytes. General study results and limits: Highly polyclonal TRG and TRD repertoires with Gaussian CDR3 length distributions appeared in thymus.

These TCRs are of unknown antigen specificity. The template was reverse-transcribed extracted RNA. The CDR3 regions were amplified by multiplex PCR from V-gene primers to a constant-region primer. TCRdb called clones from the multiplex PCR reads again using CATT. The sample has fewer than 90,000 delta-chain clones, approximately 30% seen once. The sample was Vdelta1+ gamma-delta thymocytes from the thymus. Subset specified: FACS-sorted CD3+ TCRalphabeta- TCRVdelta1+ TCRVdelta2- thymocytes. The receptors derive from a boy in the first two years of life who had congenital heart surgery.

This chain uses TRDV1 with TRDJ1, with 7 bases lining up with TRDD3. V lost 0 bases, J lost 2 bases, and 18 bases stayed unmatched. Germline-derived CDR1 and CDR2 are TSWWSYY and QGS. This CDR3 contains 20 residues. CDR3 sequence (DNA): TGTGCTCTTGGGGAACTCCTCCCTCTCGTAGTGGGGGAGAAAACCGATAAACTCATCTTT. This sequence encodes CALGELLPLVVGEKTDKLIF.

This chain joins TRDV1 and TRDJ1, with D possibly matching TRDD3 (5 bases). The V end was cut by 0 bases, the J end by 8 bases, with 31 bases between. Germline CDR1 and CDR2: TSWWSYY and QGS. The CDR3 contains 20 residues. The CDR3 DNA reads as TGTGCTCTTGGGGAACTCCGGGAACTCTTCGAACGGGGGGGGTTCGAGAAACTCATCTTT. This encodes CALGELRELFERGGFEKLIF.

This chain uses TRDV1 with TRDJ1, with D perhaps matching TRDD2 (8 bases). This CDR3 has 24 residues. Trimming left V 1 base short and J 0 bases short, with 36 bases between. CDR1 TSWWSYY and CDR2 QGS come from the germline V gene. CDR3 sequence reads: CALGERPLSFLKIDWGSYTDKLIF. In nucleotides, the CDR3 is TGTGCTCTTGGGGAACGACCCCTTTCCTTCCTAAAAATAGACTGGGGATCGTACACCGATAAACTCATCTTT.

With regard to this clone: The DNA is left out, because the CDR3 cannot be placed on it with certainty; the CDR3 is given as TCRdb lists it. This chain joins TRDV1 and TRDJ1; the listed D gene, TRDD3, was not tested against the DNA. With termini counted, the CDR3 has 18 amino acids. Looked up from germline, CDR1 is TSWWSYY and CDR2 is QGS. This CDR3 reads CALGLIWGTGGYTDKLIF.

In this sample, this clone turned up a few times. The chain joins TRDV1 to TRDJ1, with 12 bases lining up with TRDD3. This CDR3 region has 24 residues. Per germline, CDR1 TSWWSYY and CDR2 QGS. J lost 0 bases, V lost 1 base, and 24 bases had no gene match. CDR3: CALGERPPKRGLLGDTEYTDKLIF. The DNA for the CDR3 is TGTGCTCTTGGGGAACGCCCTCCTAAGAGAGGTCTACTGGGGGATACCGAGTACACCGATAAACTCATCTTT.

A few counts support this clone. This chain uses TRDV1 with TRDJ1, with TRDD3 matching 10 bases. The germline V gene encodes CDR1 TSWWSYY and CDR2 QGS. This CDR3 has 21 amino acids. V lost 3 bases and J lost 0; bases outside the gene matches: 19. CDR3 in amino acids: CALGDPRAYGGIRVYTDKLIF. CDR3 DNA: TGTGCTCTTGGGGATCCCCGCGCATACGGGGGGATACGGGTGTACACCGATAAACTCATCTTT.

The chain is built from TRDV1 and TRDJ1, with a possible D match to TRDD3 (7 bases). CDR1 is TSWWSYY, CDR2 QGS, per germline. Trimming took off 5 bases at V and 5 bases at J, with 42 bases between the two ends. This CDR3 region has 23 residues. CDR3 DNA: TGTGCTCTTGGGAATCTGATGGCCTTCCAAACTTACTGGGGATATGAGGCCCGGGATAAACTCATCTTT. Translation gives CALGNLMAFQTYWGYEARDKLIF.

This clone showed up just a few times. This chain uses TRDV1 with TRDJ1; either TRDD2 or TRDD3 may fit D (6 bases each). With 0 bases removed from V and 0 bases from J, the gap between germline ends came to 38 bases. This CDR3 has 25 amino acids. Germline loops: CDR1 TSWWSYY, CDR2 QGS. The CDR3 spells CALGELQSGVFLSAILGTYTDKLIF. The CDR3 nucleotides read TGTGCTCTTGGGGAACTACAATCGGGTGTATTCCTAAGTGCGATACTGGGTACTTACACCGATAAACTCATCTTT.

This clone was detected only a few times. This chain uses TRDV1 with TRDJ1, with 8 bases that match TRDD3. Germline lookup yields CDR1 TSWWSYY and CDR2 QGS. This CDR3 has 26 amino acids. Unmatched junction bases numbered 44, after V lost 4 bases and J lost 7 bases. As DNA, the CDR3 is TGTGCTCTTGGGGCCCCCGTGGTGTATCCTACTGTCTCAAATACTGGGGGTTACTGGTTTAAGTCTAAACTCATCTTT. Encoded protein: CALGAPVVYPTVSNTGGYWFKSKLIF.

This rearrangement joins TRDV1 to TRDJ1, with TRDD3 matching over 10 bases. This CDR3 has 17 amino acids. The V and J ends lost 2 bases and 2 bases, in that order; junction bases with no gene match: 8. Germline CDR1 and CDR2: TSWWSYY and QGS. This chain's CDR3 is CALGERKLGDKTDKLIF. The CDR3 nucleotides are TGTGCTCTTGGGGAAAGAAAGCTGGGGGATAAGACCGATAAACTCATCTTT.

Only a few counts were recorded for this clone. The chain carries TRDV1 and TRDJ1; perhaps TRDD3 as D (5 bases). The CDR3 contains 20 residues. Trimming stripped 1 base from V and 0 bases from J, with 24 bases between. Germline V CDR1 and CDR2: TSWWSYY, QGS. This chain's CDR3 is CALGERMVGAGGPYTDKLIF. CDR3 coding DNA: TGTGCTCTTGGGGAACGAATGGTAGGTGCCGGGGGGCCCTACACCGATAAACTCATCTTT.

This clone occurred many times. The chain combines TRDV2 with TRDJ1; 13 bases align to TRDD3. CDR1 and CDR2 (germline): GEAIGNYY, EKD. With 3 bases clipped from V and 0 bases from J, the junction kept 9 bases outside the gene matches. This CDR3 is 18 amino acids long. CDR3 nucleotide sequence: TGTGCCTGTGACTCCCGTACTGGGGGATACGAAGACACCGATAAACTCATCTTT. Amino acids: CACDSRTGGYEDTDKLIF.

The sample holds one count of this clone. J is TRDJ1 and V is TRDV1; TRDD3 aligns across 10 bases. The CDR3 length is 19 residues. The V and J ends lost 2 bases and 0 bases, in that order; junction bases with no gene match: 12. Germline V gives CDR1 TSWWSYY, CDR2 QGS. CDR3 bases: TGTGCTCTTGGGGAAATCTTATGGTACTGGGGGATGTACACCGATAAACTCATCTTT. It is translated as CALGEILWYWGMYTDKLIF.

The V call is TRDV2, the J call TRDJ1; TRDD3 matches 11 bases. The CDR3 runs 19 residues. The V gene's germline CDR1 is GEAIGNYY and CDR2 EKD. V was pared by 0 bases and J by 7 bases, with 18 bases of the junction left unmatched. Written as DNA, the CDR3 is TGTGCCTGTGACACCAGCGAACTGGGGGATAGGGCCCCCCATGGTAAACTCATCTTT. Protein sequence: CACDTSELGDRAPHGKLIF.

This clone was seen only a few times. The chain links TRDV1 to TRDJ1; the D is unclear. CDR1 and CDR2 from the germline V gene are TSWWSYY and QGS. The CDR3 covers 15 residues. The ends were cut back, 5 bases at V and 4 bases at J, with 17 bases in the middle. In DNA form, the CDR3 reads TGTGCTCTTGGGAAGAGACTTCGGAACGGCGATAAACTCATCTTT. Translation: CALGKRLRNGDKLIF.

The sample holds a few counts of this clone. The chain employs TRDV1 and TRDJ1; TRDD3 agrees at 13 bases. The CDR3 length is 22 residues. In germline, CDR1 is TSWWSYY, CDR2 QGS. V lost 9 bases to trimming and J lost 0 bases; unmatched junction nucleotides: 25. The CDR3 coding sequence is TGTGCTCTCCGACCTTTCCTACCTCACCGAACTGGGGGATACGAGTACACCGATAAACTCATCTTT. Translating gives CALRPFLPHRTGGYEYTDKLIF.

The chain carries TRDV1 and TRDJ1; 7 bases fit TRDD3. V shed 2 bases and J 3 bases; nucleotides not matched to a gene: 18. The germline CDR1 and CDR2 sequences are TSWWSYY and QGS. The CDR3 is made up of 19 amino acids. CDR3 sequence reads: CALGELVGDGGMLPDKLIF. For the CDR3, the DNA is TGTGCTCTTGGGGAATTGGTTGGAGATGGGGGAATGTTACCCGATAAACTCATCTTT.